The entry below describes one T cell receptor beta chain. Its specificity is unknown. These data come from a study of cytomegalovirus exposure and HLA in healthy donors. Whole-study findings and limits: In an earlier analysis, productive rearrangement rates for most beta V segments clustered near 87% or 30%. Another analysis was done later, and it associated over 15,000 TCR beta sequences with HLA alleles at 0.05 false discovery rate. Common viral pathogens seemed, in a later analysis, to connect with several of the most significant clusters. In a later analysis, HLA-associated TCR beta chains were more clonally expanded than equally common others.

Germline CDR1 KGHSH, CDR2 LQKENI. V was pared by 3 bases and J by 3 bases, with 7 bases of the junction left unmatched. The CDR3 is made up of 15 amino acids. Primers for the PCR totalled 60 Vbeta and 13 Jbeta. Produced via immunoSEQ multiplex PCR; TCRdb's table is partial and in-frame only. This table has 180,000 or so clones, 77% appearing once. The sequence derives from a woman aged 55-75 years in good health and CMV-seropositive. What was sequenced was PBMCs. The rearrangement links TRBV18 to TRBJ1-1, with TRBD1 matching over 7 bases. CDR3 loop: CASSPTKQGYTEAFF. In nucleotides, the CDR3 is TGTGCCAGCTCACCGACAAAACAGGGGTACACTGAAGCTTTCTTT.